The T cell receptor (beta chain) under discussion was sequenced for a study of cytomegalovirus exposure and HLA in healthy donors. Study observations and caveats: In a later analysis, common viral pathogens appeared linked to several of the most significant clusters.

V lost 1 base, J lost 0 bases, and 14 bases stayed unmatched. The CDR3 totals 19 residues. Looked up from germline, CDR1 is LGHNA and CDR2 is YSLEER. Both 60 Vbeta primers and 13 Jbeta primers went into the PCR. Assay used: immunoSEQ multiplex PCR; TCRdb lists only in-frame clones, some missing. The data show some 180,000 clones, under 85% seen once. This clone was seen only once. Its antigen is not known. Sequencing input: PBMCs. This receptor was obtained from a male donor in good health and CMV-seronegative. V and J are TRBV4-3 and TRBJ1-2, with TRBD1 matching 7 bases. In nucleotides, the CDR3 is TGCGCCAGCAGCCAAGTTGGGGGGTGGGGACAGCATCCTAACTATGGCTACACCTTC. It specifies CASSQVGGWGQHPNYGYTF.